The T cell receptor beta chain under discussion was sequenced for a study of blood T cells in healthy people across ages. Remarks on this clonotype: Its antigen is unidentified.

The second PCR ran 7 to 11 cycles with a sample-barcoded 5' primer and J-beta primers. TCRdb itself ran the 5' RACE reads through MiXCR, one entry per CDR3 protein. The sample records approximately 1.5 million distinct CDR3 sequences, 34% being singletons. Study conclusions and caveats: Strong correlation was found linking TCR beta diversity to naive T cell percentage.

The CDR3 consists of 15 residues. V lost 1 base, J lost 5 bases, and 12 bases lay in between. Germline CDR1 and CDR2: SGHTA and FQGNSA. The chain uses TRBV7-2 and TRBJ2-1; the D gene is possibly TRBD2 (5 bases). This TCR was sampled from a woman in her twenties or thirties in good health. Sequenced material: blood. The CDR3 DNA reads as TGTGCCAGCAGCTTAGATGGACTGGTTCACAATGAGCAGTTCTTC. Its protein is CASSLDGLVHNEQFF.